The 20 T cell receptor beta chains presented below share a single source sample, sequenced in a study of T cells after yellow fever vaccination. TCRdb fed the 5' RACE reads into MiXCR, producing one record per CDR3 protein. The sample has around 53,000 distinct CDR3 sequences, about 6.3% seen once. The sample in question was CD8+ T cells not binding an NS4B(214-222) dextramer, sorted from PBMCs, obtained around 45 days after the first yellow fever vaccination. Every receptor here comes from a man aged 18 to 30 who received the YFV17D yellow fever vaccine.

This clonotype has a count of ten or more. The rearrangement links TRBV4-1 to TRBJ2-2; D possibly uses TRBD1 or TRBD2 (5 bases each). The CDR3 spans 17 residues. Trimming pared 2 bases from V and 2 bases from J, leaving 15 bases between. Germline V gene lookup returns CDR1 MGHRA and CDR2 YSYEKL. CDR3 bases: TGCGCCAGCAGCCAATCCTCGGGGCTACTTAACACCGGGGAGCTGTTTTTT. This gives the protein CASSQSSGLLNTGELFF.

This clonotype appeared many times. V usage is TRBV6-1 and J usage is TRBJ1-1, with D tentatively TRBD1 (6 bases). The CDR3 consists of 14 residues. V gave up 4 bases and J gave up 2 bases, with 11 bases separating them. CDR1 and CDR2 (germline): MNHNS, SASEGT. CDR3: CASSAGRGNTEAFF. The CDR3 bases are TGTGCCAGCAGTGCCGGCAGGGGAAACACTGAAGCTTTCTTT.

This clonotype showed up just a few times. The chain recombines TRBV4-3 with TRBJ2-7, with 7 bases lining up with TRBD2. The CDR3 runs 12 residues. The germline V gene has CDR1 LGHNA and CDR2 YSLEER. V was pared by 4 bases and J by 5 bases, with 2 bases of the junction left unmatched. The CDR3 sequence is CASSPGGHEQYF. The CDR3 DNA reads TGCGCCAGCAGCCCGGGAGGACACGAGCAGTACTTC.

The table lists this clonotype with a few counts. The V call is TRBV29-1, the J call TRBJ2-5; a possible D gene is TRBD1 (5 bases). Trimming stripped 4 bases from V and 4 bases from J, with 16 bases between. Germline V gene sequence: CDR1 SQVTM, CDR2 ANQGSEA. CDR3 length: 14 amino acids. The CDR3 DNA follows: TGCAGCGTTGCTGGGGAAGGGGCGACAGAGACCCAGTACTTC. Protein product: CSVAGEGATETQYF.

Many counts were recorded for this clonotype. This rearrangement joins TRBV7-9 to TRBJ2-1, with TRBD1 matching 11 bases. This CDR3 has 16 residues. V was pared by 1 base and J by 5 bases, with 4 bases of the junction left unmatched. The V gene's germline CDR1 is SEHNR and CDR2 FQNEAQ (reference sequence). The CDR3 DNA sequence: TGTGCCAGCAGCTTAGTGTGGACAGGGGGCCACAATGAGCAGTTCTTC. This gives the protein CASSLVWTGGHNEQFF.

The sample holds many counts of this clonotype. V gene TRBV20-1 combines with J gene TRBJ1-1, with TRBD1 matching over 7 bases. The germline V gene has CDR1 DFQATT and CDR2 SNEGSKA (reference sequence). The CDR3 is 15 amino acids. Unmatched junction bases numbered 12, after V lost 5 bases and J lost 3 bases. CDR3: CSASTDRVYDTEAFF. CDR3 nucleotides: TGCAGTGCTTCTACTGACAGGGTATATGACACTGAAGCTTTCTTT.

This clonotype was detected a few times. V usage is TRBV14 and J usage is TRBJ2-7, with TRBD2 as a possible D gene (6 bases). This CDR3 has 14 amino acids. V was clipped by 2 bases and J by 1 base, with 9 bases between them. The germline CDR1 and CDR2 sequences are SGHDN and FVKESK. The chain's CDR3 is CASSQFSGSYEQYF. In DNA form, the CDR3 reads TGTGCCAGCAGCCAATTCAGCGGGTCCTACGAGCAGTACTTC.

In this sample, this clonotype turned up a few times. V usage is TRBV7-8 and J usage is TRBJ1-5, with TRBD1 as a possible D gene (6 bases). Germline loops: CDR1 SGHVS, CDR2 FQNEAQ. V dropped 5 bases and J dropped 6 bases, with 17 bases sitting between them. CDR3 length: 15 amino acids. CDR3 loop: CASSERFGGGQPQHF. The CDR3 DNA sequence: TGTGCCAGCAGCGAAAGGTTCGGGGGCGGTCAGCCCCAGCATTTT.

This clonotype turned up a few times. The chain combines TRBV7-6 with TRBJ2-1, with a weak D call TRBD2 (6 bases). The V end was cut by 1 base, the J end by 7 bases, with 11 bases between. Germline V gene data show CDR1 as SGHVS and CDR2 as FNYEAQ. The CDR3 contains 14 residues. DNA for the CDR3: TGTGCCAGCAGCTTAGAAGGGGACTTAAATGAGCAGTTCTTC. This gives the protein CASSLEGDLNEQFF.

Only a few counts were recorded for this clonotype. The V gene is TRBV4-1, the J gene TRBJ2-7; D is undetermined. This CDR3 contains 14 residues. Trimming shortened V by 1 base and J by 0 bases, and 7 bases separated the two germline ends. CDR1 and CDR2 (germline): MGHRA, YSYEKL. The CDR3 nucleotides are TGCGCCAGCAGCCAAGCCGAAATCTCCTACGAGCAGTACTTC. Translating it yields CASSQAEISYEQYF.

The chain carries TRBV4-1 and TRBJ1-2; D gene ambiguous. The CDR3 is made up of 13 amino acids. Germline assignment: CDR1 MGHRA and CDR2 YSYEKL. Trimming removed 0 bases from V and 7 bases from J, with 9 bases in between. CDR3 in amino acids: CASSQDEGRGYTF. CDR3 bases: TGCGCCAGCAGCCAAGATGAGGGTCGTGGCTACACCTTC.

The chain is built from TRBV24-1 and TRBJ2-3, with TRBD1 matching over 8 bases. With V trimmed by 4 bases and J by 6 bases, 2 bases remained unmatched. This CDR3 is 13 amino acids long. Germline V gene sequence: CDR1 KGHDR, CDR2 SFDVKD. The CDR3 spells CATSDQGADTQYF. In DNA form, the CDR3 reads TGTGCCACCAGTGACCAGGGGGCGGATACGCAGTATTTT.

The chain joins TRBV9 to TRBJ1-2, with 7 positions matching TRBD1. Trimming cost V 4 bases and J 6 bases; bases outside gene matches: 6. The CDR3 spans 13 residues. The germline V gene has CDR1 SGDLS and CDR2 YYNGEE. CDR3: CASSPGQADGYTF. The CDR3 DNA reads TGTGCCAGCAGCCCCGGACAGGCCGATGGCTACACCTTC.

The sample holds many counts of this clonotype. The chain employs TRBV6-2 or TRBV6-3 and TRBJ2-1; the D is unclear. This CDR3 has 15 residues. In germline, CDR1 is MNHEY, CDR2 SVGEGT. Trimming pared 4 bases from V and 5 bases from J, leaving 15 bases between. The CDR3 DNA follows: TGTGCCAGCAGTTCCAACGGACGGCCCAACAATGAGCAGTTCTTC. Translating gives CASSSNGRPNNEQFF.

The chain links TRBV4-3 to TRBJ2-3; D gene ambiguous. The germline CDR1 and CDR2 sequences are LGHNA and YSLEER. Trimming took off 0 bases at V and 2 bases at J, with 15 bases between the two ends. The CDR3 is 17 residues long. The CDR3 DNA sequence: TGCGCCAGCAGCCAAGATCATCGGGCCGCCCCCACAGATACGCAGTATTTT. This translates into CASSQDHRAAPTDTQYF.

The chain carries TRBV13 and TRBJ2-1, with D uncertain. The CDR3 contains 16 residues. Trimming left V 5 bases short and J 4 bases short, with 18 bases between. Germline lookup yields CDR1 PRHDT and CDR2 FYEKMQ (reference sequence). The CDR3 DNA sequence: TGTGCCAGCAGCGAGAGGCGGCTAGAGGTTTACAATGAGCAGTTCTTC. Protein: CASSERRLEVYNEQFF.

The CDR3 coding sequence is TGTGCCAGCAGTTACTCGGACAGCAAAAATCAGCCCCAGCATTTT. This encodes CASSYSDSKNQPQHF. J is TRBJ1-5 and V is TRBV6-5, with D possibly TRBD1 on 6 matching bases. V dropped 0 bases and J dropped 4 bases, with 10 bases sitting between them. Germline loops: CDR1 MNHEY, CDR2 SVGAGI. CDR3 length: 15 amino acids.

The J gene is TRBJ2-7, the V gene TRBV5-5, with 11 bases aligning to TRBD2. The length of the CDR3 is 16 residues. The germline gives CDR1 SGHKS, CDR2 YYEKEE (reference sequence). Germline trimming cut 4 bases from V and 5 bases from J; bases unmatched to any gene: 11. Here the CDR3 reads CASSKDRTSGRNEQYF. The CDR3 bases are TGTGCCAGCAGCAAGGACCGGACTAGCGGGCGGAACGAGCAGTACTTC. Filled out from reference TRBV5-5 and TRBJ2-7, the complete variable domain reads DAGVTQSPTHLIKTRGQQVTLRCSPISGHKSVSWYQQVLGQGPQFIFQYYEKEERGRGNFPDRFSARQFPNYSSELNVNALLLGDSALYLCASSKDRTSGRNEQYFGPGTRLTVT.

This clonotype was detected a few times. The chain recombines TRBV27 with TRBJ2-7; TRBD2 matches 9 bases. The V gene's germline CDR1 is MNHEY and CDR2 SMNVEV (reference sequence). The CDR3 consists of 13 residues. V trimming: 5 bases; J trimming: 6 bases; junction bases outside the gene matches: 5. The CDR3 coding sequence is TGTGCCAGCAGTCCGGGGACTAGCTCCGAGCAGTACTTC. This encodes CASSPGTSSEQYF.

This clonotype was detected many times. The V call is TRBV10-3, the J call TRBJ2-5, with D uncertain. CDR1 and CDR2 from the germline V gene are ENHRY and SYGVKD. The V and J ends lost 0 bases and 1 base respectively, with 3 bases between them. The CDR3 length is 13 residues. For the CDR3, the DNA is TGTGCCATCAGTGAGTCCACCCAAGAGACCCAGTACTTC. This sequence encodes CAISESTQETQYF.